These T cell receptor beta chains were read from a single sample in a study of blood T cell repertoires in COVID-19. The assay was immunoSEQ multiplex PCR, and TCRdb's table has in-frame clones only and misses some. The sample holds around 250,000 clones, about four fifths seen once. Sequenced material: peripheral blood. All receptors come from a man aged 35-49 years with active or convalescent COVID-19. Both conserved end residues are part of each CDR3. The D gene is left open where the match is weak. Clone size is stated in some rows and not others, as once, few, many or a class when expanded.

V gene: TRBV4-1
clone size: -
J gene: TRBJ1-2
D gene: -
CDR3 DNA: TGCGCCAGCAGCCAAGATGAAGGGGAAAGACAGGTGCAGTATGGCTACACCTTC
CDR3 protein: CASSQDEGERQVQYGYTF

V gene: TRBV5-8
clone size: -
J gene: TRBJ2-7
D gene: TRBD2
CDR3 DNA: TGTGCCAGCAGCTCACTAGCGGGAGGACCTTACGAGCAGTACTTC
CDR3 protein: CASSSLAGGPYEQYF

V gene: TRBV4-1
clone size: -
J gene: TRBJ2-2
D gene: -
CDR3 DNA: TGCGCCAGCAGCCAAGACCGCGTCCCCCCCGGGGAGCTGTTTTTT
CDR3 protein: CASSQDRVPPGELFF

V gene: TRBV30
clone size: -
J gene: TRBJ1-6
D gene: TRBD1
CDR3 DNA: TGTGCCTGGAGTAGAGGGGGCTTGAATTCACCCCTCCACTTT
CDR3 protein: CAWSRGGLNSPLHF

V gene: TRBV27
clone size: -
J gene: TRBJ1-1
D gene: -
CDR3 DNA: TGTGCCAGCAGTTTTAGAGAGAACACTGAAGCTTTCTTT
CDR3 protein: CASSFRENTEAFF

V gene: TRBV7-2
clone size: -
J gene: TRBJ2-5
D gene: TRBD2
CDR3 DNA: TGTGCCAGCAGCTTAGATGGACTAGCTACCCTCGAAGAGACCCAGTACTTC
CDR3 protein: CASSLDGLATLEETQYF

V gene: TRBV7-9
clone size: once
J gene: TRBJ1-4
D gene: TRBD1
CDR3 DNA: TGTGCCACTGGATCGGGACAGGGGGGTGCAACTAATGAAAAACTGTTTTTT
CDR3 protein: CATGSGQGGATNEKLFF

V gene: TRBV19
clone size: -
J gene: TRBJ1-4
D gene: TRBD1
CDR3 DNA: TGTGCCAGTAGCCCGGACAGGGACAGGGAAAAACTGTTTTTT
CDR3 protein: CASSPDRDREKLFF

V gene: TRBV3-1/TRBV3-2
clone size: -
J gene: TRBJ2-7
D gene: -
CDR3 DNA: TGTGCCAGCAGCCCCTCAGGGTTTTCCTACGAGCAGTACTTC
CDR3 protein: CASSPSGFSYEQYF

V gene: TRBV5-4
clone size: -
J gene: TRBJ2-1
D gene: TRBD2
CDR3 DNA: TGTGCCAGTCGGGGGGGCCCCTACAATGAGCAGTTCTTC
CDR3 protein: CASRGGPYNEQFF

V gene: TRBV12-3/TRBV12-4
clone size: -
J gene: TRBJ1-3
D gene: -
CDR3 DNA: TGTGCCAGCAGTTTCTTTGACACCATATATTTT
CDR3 protein: CASSFFDTIYF

V gene: TRBV12-3/TRBV12-4
clone size: -
J gene: TRBJ1-1
D gene: TRBD1
CDR3 DNA: TGTGCCAGCAGTTTCTTACAGGGGTCCGAAGCTTTCTTT
CDR3 protein: CASSFLQGSEAFF

V gene: TRBV5-4
clone size: -
J gene: TRBJ2-1
D gene: -
CDR3 DNA: TGTGCCAGCAGCTTGGGGGGGGGCGGTAACAATGAGCAGTTCTTC
CDR3 protein: CASSLGGGGNNEQFF

V gene: TRBV19
clone size: -
J gene: TRBJ1-1
D gene: TRBD1
CDR3 DNA: TGTGCCAGTAGTAAAACACGACAGGGAGGACCCCCCGGCTCTTGGATGGCTGAAGCTTTCTTT
CDR3 protein: CASSKTRQGGPPGSWMAEAFF

V gene: TRBV7-2
clone size: -
J gene: TRBJ2-7
D gene: TRBD1
CDR3 DNA: TGTGCCAGCAGCCTACGAACAGGGGGCATAGGTTACGAGCAGTACTTC
CDR3 protein: CASSLRTGGIGYEQYF

V gene: TRBV5-1
clone size: -
J gene: TRBJ2-2
D gene: TRBD1
CDR3 DNA: TGCGCCAGCAGCGCGGGACAGGGGGGGAACACCGGGGAGCTGTTTTTT
CDR3 protein: CASSAGQGGNTGELFF

V gene: TRBV10-3
clone size: -
J gene: TRBJ2-5
D gene: -
CDR3 DNA: TGTGCCATCAGTGAGTCGACTTGGGGCGAGACCCAGTACTTC
CDR3 protein: CAISESTWGETQYF

V gene: TRBV7-2
clone size: -
J gene: TRBJ2-1
D gene: TRBD2
CDR3 DNA: TGTGCCAGCAGCGCGCAAGCGGGGGGGCCTTGGTATGAGCAGTTCTTC
CDR3 protein: CASSAQAGGPWYEQFF

V gene: TRBV2
clone size: -
J gene: TRBJ2-2
D gene: TRBD1
CDR3 DNA: TGTGCCAGCAGGCGACAGGGGGGGACCGGGGAGCTGTTTTTT
CDR3 protein: CASRRQGGTGELFF

V gene: TRBV10-1
clone size: -
J gene: TRBJ1-4
D gene: TRBD1
CDR3 DNA: TGCGCCAGCAGTGAGAGGGGGCGCGGCGAAAAACTGTTTTTT
CDR3 protein: CASSERGRGEKLFF

V gene: TRBV24-1
clone size: -
J gene: TRBJ2-1
D gene: TRBD2
CDR3 DNA: TGTGCCACCAGTGATCCAAGCGGGAAGATCTACAATGAGCAGTTCTTC
CDR3 protein: CATSDPSGKIYNEQFF

V gene: TRBV18
clone size: -
J gene: TRBJ2-7
D gene: -
CDR3 DNA: TGTGCCAGCTCACGCGACAGGTACGAGCAGTACTTC
CDR3 protein: CASSRDRYEQYF

V gene: TRBV15
clone size: -
J gene: TRBJ1-2
D gene: -
CDR3 DNA: TGTGCCACCAGCAGAGTTTCGGGGGGAATTGGCTACACCTTC
CDR3 protein: CATSRVSGGIGYTF

V gene: TRBV14
clone size: -
J gene: TRBJ1-3
D gene: TRBD1
CDR3 DNA: TGTGCCAGCGCGGCGGACAGGGGCGCGGGAAACACCATATATTTT
CDR3 protein: CASAADRGAGNTIYF

V gene: TRBV21-1
clone size: -
J gene: TRBJ1-5
D gene: -
CDR3 DNA: TGTGCCAGCAGCAAATTAAGACAGTTTGGGGATCAGCCCCAGCATTTT
CDR3 protein: CASSKLRQFGDQPQHF